The present T cell receptor beta chain was sequenced within a study of cytomegalovirus exposure and HLA in healthy donors (dated by TCRdb to 2016 to 2017). Broadly, across the study: According to a later analysis, one platform produced both the 120 validation repertoires and the roughly 660 repertoires of the first cohort. The study aimed to test whether signatures of past pathogen exposure could be identified by cataloging public T cell receptors. In addition to the first cohort of roughly 700 subjects, a separate validation cohort of some 120 different subjects was used. The study combined high-throughput TCR immunosequencing, statistical association of individual TCRs with disease status, and machine learning to predict cytomegalovirus infection status. The paper's findings and limits, for the study overall: According to the authors, the approach could potentially be generalized to other disease states and immunological phenotypes. In vitro tests confirmed that a few of the cytomegalovirus-associated TCR beta chains recognize cytomegalovirus antigens. A later analysis had no HLA typing for the validation cohort, so co-occurrence there was scored across all 120 or so repertoires. In the study, approximately 150 TCR beta chains were listed as associated with cytomegalovirus. Most TCR sequences were seen in very few donors, while some public TCRs were found in many individuals. In a later analysis, TCRs clustered in the first cohort were found to also tend to co-occur in the 130 or so validation repertoires, with about 94% of cluster scores above 0. The classifier was reported to diagnose cytomegalovirus status with high specificity and sensitivity in both the original and validation cohorts.

The library came from the immunoSEQ multiplex PCR assay. As for the original processing: A statistical classification framework was built to diagnose cytomegalovirus status from the catalog of TCR beta chain sequences. Imported from immuneACCESS, the table was reduced by TCRdb to in-frame sequences with V and J called. These copies leave out some clones; in studies compared against another copy, an unresolved V gene accounts for under half, and the cause of the remainder is not known. Clone size and V and J calls were adopted from that table, with D and trimming inferred from the DNA. The sample table records 160,000 or so clones; around nine tenths of these occur just once. The ten largest clones take up 3% of the sample. The CDR3 numbers 14 residues from cysteine through valine. The kept DNA is CDR3 alone, 42 bases in frame from the first base. V trim: 4 bases; J trim: 5 bases; unmatched bases: 9. The germline V gene (reference sequence) gives CDR1 as SGHKS and CDR2 as YYEKEE.

With regard to this clone: Its antigen has not been determined. Nothing much larger sits one base from this clone, and base qualities are not available.

The donors were included in the validation cohort of some 120 subjects, a group kept apart from the roughly 670-subject first cohort. The chain is made from TRBV5-5 and TRBJ2-7, with 7 bases matching TRBD2. This TCR was sampled from a young man in good health and CMV-seronegative. Sequenced input: PBMCs. The CDR3 region reads CASSPIGGNHEQYV. In nucleotides, the sequence is TGTGCCAGCAGCCCCATCGGGGGGAACCACGAGCAGTACGTC.